These T cell receptor beta chains were read from a single sample in a study of blood T cells in healthy people across ages. A single record per CDR3 protein comes from TCRdb applying MiXCR to the 5' RACE reads. Of 1.5 million to 2 million distinct CDR3 sequences listed, about 31% are singletons. Sequencing was carried out using blood. These TCRs come from a woman under 40 in good health. The CDR3 runs from the conserved cysteine through the conserved F or W. Fields, in order: clone size, V gene, J gene, D gene, CDR3 DNA, CDR3 protein. The D gene is left open where the match is weak. Size is omitted from some rows. Given values are once, few, many or a class for expanded clones.

clone size: NA
V gene: TRBV2
J gene: TRBJ2-3
D gene: NA
CDR3 DNA: TGTGCCAGTTGGGGATTGACAGATACGCAGTATTTT
CDR3 protein: CASWGLTDTQYF

clone size: NA
V gene: TRBV14
J gene: TRBJ2-3
D gene: NA
CDR3 DNA: TGTGCCAGCAGCCAAGACCGGGGTTCCCACACAGATACGCAGTATTTT
CDR3 protein: CASSQDRGSHTDTQYF

clone size: NA
V gene: TRBV6-1
J gene: TRBJ2-7
D gene: NA
CDR3 DNA: TGTGCCAGCAGTGAACGATATAGGTACTGGACACTGACCTACGAGCAGTACTTC
CDR3 protein: CASSERYRYWTLTYEQYF

clone size: NA
V gene: TRBV5-1
J gene: TRBJ1-1
D gene: NA
CDR3 DNA: TGCGCCAGCAGCTTCGGAGGGGAGGTCGTGAACACTGAAGCTTTCTTT
CDR3 protein: CASSFGGEVVNTEAFF

clone size: many
V gene: TRBV12-3/TRBV12-4
J gene: TRBJ2-5
D gene: TRBD1
CDR3 DNA: TGTGCCAGCAGGACTACCTGGGGACAGGATAAGGAGACCCAGTACTTC
CDR3 protein: CASRTTWGQDKETQYF

clone size: NA
V gene: TRBV15
J gene: TRBJ2-5
D gene: NA
CDR3 DNA: TGTGCCACCAGGTCGAGGCAAGAGACCCAGTACTTC
CDR3 protein: CATRSRQETQYF

clone size: many
V gene: TRBV7-9
J gene: TRBJ2-5
D gene: NA
CDR3 DNA: TGTGCCAGCAGCTTCTCGCAAGAGACCCAGTACTTC
CDR3 protein: CASSFSQETQYF

clone size: NA
V gene: TRBV4-1
J gene: TRBJ1-5
D gene: NA
CDR3 DNA: TGCGCCAGCAGCCCCAACGGGGGCCGGCCCCAGCATTTT
CDR3 protein: CASSPNGGRPQHF

clone size: few
V gene: TRBV5-1
J gene: TRBJ2-1
D gene: TRBD2
CDR3 DNA: TGCGCCAGCAGGATAGCGGGAGGGTACAATGAGCAGTTCTTC
CDR3 protein: CASRIAGGYNEQFF

clone size: NA
V gene: TRBV12-5
J gene: TRBJ2-5
D gene: NA
CDR3 DNA: NA
CDR3 protein: CASGLGTGGQETQYF

clone size: few
V gene: TRBV9
J gene: TRBJ1-2
D gene: NA
CDR3 DNA: TGTGCCAGCAGCAGAGGGTACTATGGCTACACCTTC
CDR3 protein: CASSRGYYGYTF

clone size: many
V gene: TRBV20-1
J gene: TRBJ2-1
D gene: NA
CDR3 DNA: TGCAGTGCTAGGGGAGACGACTCCTACAATGAGCAGTTCTTC
CDR3 protein: CSARGDDSYNEQFF

clone size: few
V gene: TRBV5-1
J gene: TRBJ2-3
D gene: TRBD2
CDR3 DNA: TGCGCCAGCAGCCCGGGGACTAGCGGGGGGTTCTTCACAGATACGCAGTATTTT
CDR3 protein: CASSPGTSGGFFTDTQYF

clone size: few
V gene: TRBV6-6
J gene: TRBJ1-2
D gene: TRBD1
CDR3 DNA: TGTGCCAGCAGTTCATCAGGGGGCCCTAGGGGCTACACCTTC
CDR3 protein: CASSSSGGPRGYTF

clone size: NA
V gene: TRBV10-1
J gene: TRBJ2-1
D gene: TRBD2
CDR3 DNA: TGCGCCAGCAGTGAGCCGGGGGGGGGACGCAATGAGCAGTTCTTC
CDR3 protein: CASSEPGGGRNEQFF

clone size: many
V gene: TRBV7-2
J gene: TRBJ2-7
D gene: TRBD1
CDR3 DNA: TGTGCCAGCAGCTTAGTCGGGGACAGGGGCTCCTACGAGCAGTACTTC
CDR3 protein: CASSLVGDRGSYEQYF

clone size: NA
V gene: TRBV5-5
J gene: TRBJ2-7
D gene: NA
CDR3 DNA: TGTGCCAGCAGCTTACAGCCCGTAGAAGCCTACGAGCAGTACTTC
CDR3 protein: CASSLQPVEAYEQYF

clone size: NA
V gene: TRBV10-3
J gene: TRBJ2-1
D gene: TRBD2
CDR3 DNA: TGTGCCATCAGTGGGGCACTAGCGGGAGGAGGGCGGGACAATGAGCAGTTCTTC
CDR3 protein: CAISGALAGGGRDNEQFF

clone size: NA
V gene: TRBV6-1
J gene: TRBJ2-7
D gene: TRBD1
CDR3 DNA: TGTGCCAGCAGTGAAGCGGGGACAGGACCCTACGAGCAGTACTTC
CDR3 protein: CASSEAGTGPYEQYF

clone size: few
V gene: TRBV12-3/TRBV12-4
J gene: TRBJ2-5
D gene: TRBD2
CDR3 DNA: TGTGCCAGCAGTTCCTCTTTCGGGGGGGCTGGGGTAGAGACCCAGTACTTC
CDR3 protein: CASSSSFGGAGVETQYF

clone size: NA
V gene: TRBV27
J gene: TRBJ2-3
D gene: NA
CDR3 DNA: TGTGCCAGCAGTCCTACAGGGTTGGTGACAGATACGCAGTATTTT
CDR3 protein: CASSPTGLVTDTQYF

clone size: few
V gene: TRBV7-9
J gene: TRBJ1-5
D gene: TRBD1
CDR3 DNA: TGTGCCAGCAGCTTAGGACAGGGCTTGGAGCCCCAGCATTTT
CDR3 protein: CASSLGQGLEPQHF

clone size: NA
V gene: TRBV7-9
J gene: TRBJ1-2
D gene: NA
CDR3 DNA: TGTGCCAGCAGCTTAGTGGCGGATCCCTCTGGCTACACCTTC
CDR3 protein: CASSLVADPSGYTF